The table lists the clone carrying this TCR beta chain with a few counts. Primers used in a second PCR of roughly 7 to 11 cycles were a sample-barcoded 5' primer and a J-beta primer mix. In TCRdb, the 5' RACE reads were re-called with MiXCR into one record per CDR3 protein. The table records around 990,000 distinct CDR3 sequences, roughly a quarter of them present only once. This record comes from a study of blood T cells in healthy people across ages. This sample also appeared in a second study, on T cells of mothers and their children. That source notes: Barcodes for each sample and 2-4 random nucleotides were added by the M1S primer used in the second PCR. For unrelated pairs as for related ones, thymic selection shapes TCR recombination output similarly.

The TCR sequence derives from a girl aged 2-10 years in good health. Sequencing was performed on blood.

This CDR3 reads CASSFPGGGETQYF. CDR3 DNA sequence: TGTGCCAGCAGTTTCCCCGGGGGCGGAGAGACCCAGTACTTC. The V call is TRBV12-3 or TRBV12-4, the J call TRBJ2-5; tentatively, D is TRBD1 or TRBD2 (6 bases each). CDR3 size: 14 residues. V was cut by 3 bases and J by 4 bases, with 12 bases left in between.